This TCR beta chain was sequenced during a study of type 1 regulatory T cells. TCRdb redid the calling of the reads with MiXCR, one entry per CDR3 protein. The repertoire holds roughly 68,000 distinct CDR3 sequences, with roughly three fifths as singletons. As regards this clonotype: Its antigen is currently unknown.

The V gene's germline CDR1 is DFQATT and CDR2 SNEGSKA (reference sequence). Trimming removed 3 bases at V and 10 bases at J, with 10 bases between. This CDR3 contains 11 residues. This clonotype was obtained from a human donor in good health. The chain combines TRBV20-1 with TRBJ2-1; D is possibly TRBD1 (5 bases). The specimen sequenced was cultured T cells, either the whole culture or a sorted T cell fraction (not recorded which). Indicated subset: Tr1-enriched cell product generated in vitro against host alloantigens. This chain's CDR3 is CSARPQGEQFF. Written as DNA, the CDR3 is TGCAGTGCTAGGCCCCAGGGAGAGCAGTTCTTC.